The 6 T cell receptor beta chains given below trace back to one sample, sequenced in a study of blood T cell repertoires in COVID-19. Clones were read by immunoSEQ multiplex PCR, and TCRdb kept only the in-frame ones, dropping some. The sample holds about 220,000 clones, 90% seen once. Input material: PBMCs or T cells enriched from blood (not recorded which). Receptors originate from a young man who had been exposed to COVID-19.

The genes are TRBV4-1 and TRBJ1-5; D not resolved. Germline V gene lookup returns CDR1 MGHRA and CDR2 YSYEKL. The CDR3 consists of 14 residues. With 6 bases removed from V and 2 bases from J, the gap between germline ends came to 11 bases. In DNA, the CDR3 is TGCGCCAGCAGAGATAGCGGGCGCAATCAGCCCCAGCATTTT. It yields the protein CASRDSGRNQPQHF.

This clone was detected only once. The chain combines TRBV7-9 with TRBJ2-3; 8 bases map to TRBD2. V gave up 10 bases and J gave up 0 bases; unmatched junction bases: 3. This CDR3 has 13 amino acids. Germline assignment: CDR1 SEHNR and CDR2 FQNEAQ (reference sequence). The CDR3: CATKRGSTDTQYF. The DNA of the CDR3 is TGTGCCACGAAGCGGGGGAGCACAGATACGCAGTATTTT.

The rearrangement uses TRBV7-8 and TRBJ1-5, with TRBD1 matching 7 bases. This CDR3 has 19 amino acids. The J segment lost 0 bases and the V segment lost 5 bases, leaving 16 bases of the junction unmatched. The germline gives CDR1 SGHVS, CDR2 FQNEAQ. CDR3 in amino acids: CASSDYLLKGASSNQPQHF. The CDR3 DNA reads TGTGCCAGCAGCGACTACCTATTGAAGGGGGCGTCTAGCAATCAGCCCCAGCATTTT.

The rearrangement links TRBV6-5 to TRBJ2-1; no clear D gene. Germline-derived CDR1 and CDR2 are MNHEY and SVGAGI. The CDR3 is 13 amino acids. V was pared by 2 bases and J by 10 bases, with 12 bases between. CDR3 coding DNA: TGTGCCAGCAGTTACCCCCCCGGTTTCGAGCAGTTCTTC. It yields the protein CASSYPPGFEQFF.

V and J are TRBV3-1 (or the pseudogene TRBV3-2) and TRBJ2-1; maybe TRBD2 (5 bases). The ends were cut back, 4 bases at V and 7 bases at J, with 8 bases in the middle. CDR3 length equals 12 residues. Per germline, CDR1 LGHDT and CDR2 YNNKEL (reference sequence). This chain's CDR3 is CASSPWENEQFF. As DNA, the CDR3 is TGTGCCAGCAGCCCCTGGGAGAATGAGCAGTTCTTC.

The chain has TRBV28 and TRBJ1-6; D call uncertain. The CDR3 extends over 14 amino acids. Trimming left V 5 bases short and J 8 bases short, with 13 bases between. CDR1 is MDHEN and CDR2 is SYDVKM in the germline V gene. The CDR3 sequence: CASSPPLGYSPLHF. In DNA form, the CDR3 reads TGTGCCAGCAGTCCCCCCCTGGGCTATTCACCCCTCCACTTT.